The rows below give T cell receptor beta chains drawn from one sample of a study of blood T cell repertoires in COVID-19. Produced via immunoSEQ multiplex PCR; TCRdb's table is partial and in-frame only. Seen here are fewer than 700,000 clones, about 89% observed once, and the top ten hold 7.5% to 9.5%. Input material: peripheral blood. The receptors stem from a woman aged 45-59 years with COVID-19, enrolled during active disease. Both conserved end residues are part of each CDR3. Each record gives: D gene, clone size, J gene, CDR3 length, V gene, CDR3 DNA, CDR3 protein. D genes are given only for firm matches. Not every row has a clone size; where given, it reads once, few, many or a size class.

D gene: .
clone size: .
J gene: TRBJ1-2
CDR3 length: 11
V gene: TRBV7-2
CDR3 DNA: TGTGCCAGCAGCCAGAACTATGGCTACACCTTC
CDR3 protein: CASSQNYGYTF

D gene: .
clone size: .
J gene: TRBJ1-2
CDR3 length: 14
V gene: TRBV11-2
CDR3 DNA: TGTGCCAGCAGCTTAGGAACAGCTAACTATGGCTACACCTTC
CDR3 protein: CASSLGTANYGYTF

D gene: TRBD1
clone size: .
J gene: TRBJ1-2
CDR3 length: 16
V gene: TRBV30
CDR3 DNA: TGTGCCTGGAGTCCCCCGTGGGACAGCACCAACTATGGCTACACCTTC
CDR3 protein: CAWSPPWDSTNYGYTF

D gene: .
clone size: .
J gene: TRBJ2-5
CDR3 length: 15
V gene: TRBV4-1
CDR3 DNA: TGCGCCAGCAGCCAAGTCGGGGGAACCCAAGAGACCCAGTACTTC
CDR3 protein: CASSQVGGTQETQYF

D gene: .
clone size: .
J gene: TRBJ1-2
CDR3 length: 12
V gene: TRBV9
CDR3 DNA: TGTGCCAGCAGCCCTGACATGGGTGGCTACACCTTC
CDR3 protein: CASSPDMGGYTF

D gene: TRBD2
clone size: .
J gene: TRBJ2-3
CDR3 length: 14
V gene: TRBV10-1
CDR3 DNA: TGCGCCAGCAGTGATAGCGGGCCCACAGATACGCAGTATTTT
CDR3 protein: CASSDSGPTDTQYF

D gene: .
clone size: .
J gene: TRBJ1-4
CDR3 length: 15
V gene: TRBV19
CDR3 DNA: TGTGCCAGTAGTATAGGGCCAGCAACTAATGAAAAACTGTTTTTT
CDR3 protein: CASSIGPATNEKLFF

D gene: TRBD2
clone size: .
J gene: TRBJ2-3
CDR3 length: 19
V gene: TRBV6-1
CDR3 DNA: TGTGCCAGCAGTGGGGGGACTAGCGGGGGCAGGAGAGGGACAGATACGCAGTATTTT
CDR3 protein: CASSGGTSGGRRGTDTQYF

D gene: .
clone size: .
J gene: TRBJ2-1
CDR3 length: 11
V gene: TRBV20-1
CDR3 DNA: TGCAGTGCTAGACAGGCCAATGAGCAGTTCTTC
CDR3 protein: CSARQANEQFF

D gene: TRBD1
clone size: .
J gene: TRBJ2-4
CDR3 length: 16
V gene: TRBV18
CDR3 DNA: TGTGCCAGCTCACCAAGGACAGGGGAAGCCAAAAACATTCAGTACTTC
CDR3 protein: CASSPRTGEAKNIQYF

D gene: .
clone size: .
J gene: TRBJ1-1
CDR3 length: 15
V gene: TRBV28
CDR3 DNA: TGTGCCAGCAGTCCCCGGGGGGGGGCGCGAACTGAAGCTTTCTTT
CDR3 protein: CASSPRGGARTEAFF

D gene: TRBD2
clone size: .
J gene: TRBJ2-1
CDR3 length: 17
V gene: TRBV20-1
CDR3 DNA: TGCAGTGCTAGTTCCCTAGCGGGGGGCGGGGTTCCCAATGAGCAGTTCTTC
CDR3 protein: CSASSLAGGGVPNEQFF

D gene: TRBD1
clone size: once
J gene: TRBJ1-2
CDR3 length: 15
V gene: TRBV28
CDR3 DNA: TGTGCCAGCAGTCCCTATAGACAGGGGGCTTATGGCTACACCTTC
CDR3 protein: CASSPYRQGAYGYTF

D gene: .
clone size: .
J gene: TRBJ1-3
CDR3 length: 15
V gene: TRBV5-4
CDR3 DNA: TGTGCCAGCAGCCTCGGGACTCCCTCTGGAAACACCATATATTTT
CDR3 protein: CASSLGTPSGNTIYF

D gene: TRBD1
clone size: .
J gene: TRBJ2-7
CDR3 length: 14
V gene: TRBV5-4
CDR3 DNA: TGTGCCAGCAGCTATCCGGGACAGGGGTCGAAGCAGTACTTC
CDR3 protein: CASSYPGQGSKQYF

D gene: .
clone size: .
J gene: TRBJ1-1
CDR3 length: 13
V gene: TRBV9
CDR3 DNA: TGTGCCAGCAGCTGGGGCAGGAACACTGAAGCTTTCTTT
CDR3 protein: CASSWGRNTEAFF

D gene: TRBD1
clone size: .
J gene: TRBJ1-1
CDR3 length: 15
V gene: TRBV5-1
CDR3 DNA: TGCGCCAGCAGCGCTAGGACAGGGACTAACACTGAAGCTTTCTTT
CDR3 protein: CASSARTGTNTEAFF

D gene: TRBD2
clone size: .
J gene: TRBJ2-1
CDR3 length: 16
V gene: TRBV9
CDR3 DNA: TGTGCCAGCAGCGTCCCGGGACTAGCGGGGTACAATGAGCAGTTCTTC
CDR3 protein: CASSVPGLAGYNEQFF

D gene: .
clone size: .
J gene: TRBJ1-1
CDR3 length: 13
V gene: TRBV11-1
CDR3 DNA: TGTGCCAGCAGCTTTACAGCGAACACTGAAGCTTTCTTT
CDR3 protein: CASSFTANTEAFF

D gene: .
clone size: .
J gene: TRBJ1-1
CDR3 length: 12
V gene: TRBV5-6
CDR3 DNA: TGTGCCAGCAGCTTAGGGGTCACTGAAGCTTTCTTT
CDR3 protein: CASSLGVTEAFF

D gene: .
clone size: .
J gene: TRBJ1-6
CDR3 length: 16
V gene: TRBV18
CDR3 DNA: TGTGCCAGCTCACCACCAAACTCTGGAGGAGGTTCACCCCTCCACTTT
CDR3 protein: CASSPPNSGGGSPLHF

D gene: .
clone size: .
J gene: TRBJ2-7
CDR3 length: 15
V gene: TRBV6-5
CDR3 DNA: TGTGCCAGCAGTTACAACCCCGGGGGAGCCTACGAGCAGTACTTC
CDR3 protein: CASSYNPGGAYEQYF

D gene: TRBD1
clone size: .
J gene: TRBJ2-2
CDR3 length: 20
V gene: TRBV15
CDR3 DNA: TGTGCCACCAGCAGAGACCCACGAGGCAGGGGGCTGTCGAACACCGGGGAGCTGTTTTTT
CDR3 protein: CATSRDPRGRGLSNTGELFF

D gene: .
clone size: .
J gene: TRBJ1-1
CDR3 length: 18
V gene: TRBV18
CDR3 DNA: TGTGCCAGCTCACCGGGATTCGGGCAGGGAAGCCAGCTTACTGAAGCTTTCTTT
CDR3 protein: CASSPGFGQGSQLTEAFF

D gene: .
clone size: .
J gene: TRBJ1-2
CDR3 length: 18
V gene: TRBV9
CDR3 DNA: TGTGCCAGCAGCGTAGATTCCGGACACACCGTCAGAAACTATGGCTACACCTTC
CDR3 protein: CASSVDSGHTVRNYGYTF

D gene: .
clone size: .
J gene: TRBJ1-1
CDR3 length: 14
V gene: TRBV15
CDR3 DNA: TGTGCCACCAGCAGGGGGGGGTCTTACACTGAAGCTTTCTTT
CDR3 protein: CATSRGGSYTEAFF

D gene: TRBD2
clone size: .
J gene: TRBJ2-3
CDR3 length: 17
V gene: TRBV14
CDR3 DNA: TGTGCCAGCAGCCAAAGGGCGACTAGCGGGGGTTCAGATACGCAGTATTTT
CDR3 protein: CASSQRATSGGSDTQYF

D gene: .
clone size: .
J gene: TRBJ2-1
CDR3 length: 15
V gene: TRBV4-1
CDR3 DNA: TGCGCCAGCAGTCTTGCTTACAGTTTAACCAATGAGCAGTTCTTC
CDR3 protein: CASSLAYSLTNEQFF

D gene: TRBD2
clone size: .
J gene: TRBJ2-7
CDR3 length: 15
V gene: TRBV7-8
CDR3 DNA: TGTGCCAGCAGCTCCGAACGGGGGGGTTCCTACGAGCAGTACTTC
CDR3 protein: CASSSERGGSYEQYF

D gene: .
clone size: .
J gene: TRBJ1-5
CDR3 length: 14
V gene: TRBV6-5
CDR3 DNA: TGTGCCAGCAGTTCGACATTCAGCAATCAGCCCCAGCATTTT
CDR3 protein: CASSSTFSNQPQHF

D gene: TRBD1
clone size: .
J gene: TRBJ1-3
CDR3 length: 13
V gene: TRBV6-5
CDR3 DNA: TGTGCCAGCAGAGAGGACAGGGGAAACACCATATATTTT
CDR3 protein: CASREDRGNTIYF

D gene: .
clone size: many
J gene: TRBJ1-2
CDR3 length: 14
V gene: TRBV5-5
CDR3 DNA: TGTGCCAGCAGCTTGGAACAGGATCTGGGTGGCTACACCTTC
CDR3 protein: CASSLEQDLGGYTF

D gene: .
clone size: once
J gene: TRBJ2-3
CDR3 length: 15
V gene: TRBV2
CDR3 DNA: TGTGCCAGCACCTTCGCGCCTACGAGCACAGATACGCAGTATTTT
CDR3 protein: CASTFAPTSTDTQYF

D gene: .
clone size: .
J gene: TRBJ2-7
CDR3 length: 11
V gene: TRBV30
CDR3 DNA: TGTGCCTGGAGCTCCTCCTACGAGCAGTACTTC
CDR3 protein: CAWSSSYEQYF

D gene: .
clone size: .
J gene: TRBJ1-4
CDR3 length: 15
V gene: TRBV6-5
CDR3 DNA: TGTGCCAGCACTTTACTCGCGGGATCGGGTGAAAAACTGTTTTTT
CDR3 protein: CASTLLAGSGEKLFF

D gene: TRBD1
clone size: .
J gene: TRBJ1-1
CDR3 length: 22
V gene: TRBV5-1
CDR3 DNA: TGCGCCAGCACCCCCTGGGGCCGGTCAGGTCTCGGGACAGATCTTGTTAACACTGAAGCTTTCTTT
CDR3 protein: CASTPWGRSGLGTDLVNTEAFF

D gene: TRBD1
clone size: .
J gene: TRBJ1-3
CDR3 length: 15
V gene: TRBV7-8
CDR3 DNA: TGTGCCAGCAGCTTAGTAGGACAGGGGGGAAACACCATATATTTT
CDR3 protein: CASSLVGQGGNTIYF

D gene: TRBD1
clone size: .
J gene: TRBJ2-2
CDR3 length: 17
V gene: TRBV5-4
CDR3 DNA: TGTGCCAGCAGCCCTCAACCAGGGGGCTCACTCCCCGGGGAGCTGTTTTTT
CDR3 protein: CASSPQPGGSLPGELFF

D gene: .
clone size: .
J gene: TRBJ2-3
CDR3 length: 16
V gene: TRBV5-1
CDR3 DNA: TGCGCCAGCAGCTCTAGACAGAGTACGACCACAGATACGCAGTATTTT
CDR3 protein: CASSSRQSTTTDTQYF

D gene: .
clone size: .
J gene: TRBJ1-1
CDR3 length: 15
V gene: TRBV19
CDR3 DNA: TGTGCCAGTAGTATATCTACAGGCTTTAACACTGAAGCTTTCTTT
CDR3 protein: CASSISTGFNTEAFF

D gene: TRBD2
clone size: .
J gene: TRBJ2-1
CDR3 length: 13
V gene: TRBV29-1
CDR3 DNA: TGCAGCGTTTGGGGGGGGGTATACAATGAGCAGTTCTTC
CDR3 protein: CSVWGGVYNEQFF

D gene: .
clone size: .
J gene: TRBJ2-7
CDR3 length: 15
V gene: TRBV28
CDR3 DNA: TGTGCCAGCAGTTTACTACAGGGTATCGCCTACGAGCAGTACTTC
CDR3 protein: CASSLLQGIAYEQYF

D gene: .
clone size: .
J gene: TRBJ1-4
CDR3 length: 14
V gene: TRBV5-1
CDR3 DNA: TGCGCCAGCAGCTTAAGATCGGCTAATGAAAAACTGTTTTTT
CDR3 protein: CASSLRSANEKLFF

D gene: .
clone size: .
J gene: TRBJ2-6
CDR3 length: 16
V gene: TRBV5-1
CDR3 DNA: TGCGCCAGCAGCTTGCTACAGGGAGCGGGGGCCAACGTCCTGACTTTC
CDR3 protein: CASSLLQGAGANVLTF

D gene: .
clone size: .
J gene: TRBJ1-2
CDR3 length: 13
V gene: TRBV2
CDR3 DNA: TGTGCCAGCGAAGGGGGAGGGGCGGTGGGCTACACCTTC
CDR3 protein: CASEGGGAVGYTF

D gene: TRBD1
clone size: .
J gene: TRBJ1-3
CDR3 length: 13
V gene: TRBV27
CDR3 DNA: TGTGCCAGCAGCACCAGGGGGGAGGACACCATATATTTT
CDR3 protein: CASSTRGEDTIYF

D gene: TRBD1
clone size: .
J gene: TRBJ2-7
CDR3 length: 14
V gene: TRBV18
CDR3 DNA: TGTGCCAGCTCACCGGACAGGGAGCCTGACGAGCAGTACTTC
CDR3 protein: CASSPDREPDEQYF

D gene: TRBD1
clone size: .
J gene: TRBJ1-2
CDR3 length: 12
V gene: TRBV6-5
CDR3 DNA: TGTGCCAGCAGTTCGACAGGGGGCGGCTACACCTTC
CDR3 protein: CASSSTGGGYTF

D gene: .
clone size: .
J gene: TRBJ1-5
CDR3 length: 13
V gene: TRBV30
CDR3 DNA: TGTGCCCTCGATCGGGGGGGCAATCAGCCCCAGCATTTT
CDR3 protein: CALDRGGNQPQHF

D gene: TRBD2
clone size: .
J gene: TRBJ2-2
CDR3 length: 16
V gene: TRBV19
CDR3 DNA: TGTGCCAGTAGTATCGGGGCTAGCGGGGGCAGCGGGGAGCTGTTTTTT
CDR3 protein: CASSIGASGGSGELFF

D gene: TRBD1
clone size: .
J gene: TRBJ1-1
CDR3 length: 17
V gene: TRBV5-1
CDR3 DNA: TGCGCCAGCAGCTTGGAGCCCGACAGGGCAGGGTCCACTGAAGCTTTCTTT
CDR3 protein: CASSLEPDRAGSTEAFF

D gene: .
clone size: .
J gene: TRBJ1-5
CDR3 length: 15
V gene: TRBV7-3
CDR3 DNA: TGTGCCAGCAGCTTAAAACCAGGGTCATATCAGCCCCAGCATTTT
CDR3 protein: CASSLKPGSYQPQHF

D gene: .
clone size: few
J gene: TRBJ1-1
CDR3 length: 14
V gene: TRBV14
CDR3 DNA: TGTGCCAGCAGCCCCCTACGGGGGTTCGGTGAAGCTTTCTTT
CDR3 protein: CASSPLRGFGEAFF

D gene: .
clone size: .
J gene: TRBJ2-7
CDR3 length: 13
V gene: TRBV18
CDR3 DNA: TGTGCCAGCTCAGCAGGGGTTGCCTACGAGCAGTACTTC
CDR3 protein: CASSAGVAYEQYF